This T cell receptor (beta chain) comes out of a study of blood T cell repertoires in COVID-19. For the study at large: Sources were T cells, B-cell-depleted T cells, or PBMCs; the material itself was cDNA or gDNA.

TCRdb keeps only in-frame clones here, not all; method: immunoSEQ multiplex PCR. The sample includes around 260,000 clones, around 92% seen only once; the top ten take just over 2.5%. V shed 3 bases and J 0 bases; nucleotides not matched to a gene: 8. The CDR3 length is 17 residues. CDR1 and CDR2 from the germline V gene are SGHVS and FNYEAQ. The V gene is TRBV7-6, the J gene TRBJ2-3, with TRBD2 identical over 8 bases. The sequence came from a person under 30 with COVID-19, enrolled during active disease. Sequencing was performed on peripheral blood. CDR3 coding DNA: TGTGCCAGCAGCTTCCTCGGGGGGGAAGCTAGCACAGATACGCAGTATTTT. Translated, it gives CASSFLGGEASTDTQYF.